This entry lists 11 T cell receptor beta chains sequenced from one sample in a study of blood T cell repertoires in COVID-19. Assay used: immunoSEQ multiplex PCR; TCRdb lists only in-frame clones, some missing. This table holds 470,000 or so clones, 80% to 90% found once. Material: peripheral blood. The receptors here all came from a human donor in a cohort sampled during active COVID-19.

The V and J genes are TRBV3-1 (or the pseudogene TRBV3-2) and TRBJ2-2, with 13 bases that match TRBD2. Per germline, CDR1 LGHDT and CDR2 YNNKEL (reference sequence). Trimming removed 6 bases from V and 7 bases from J; junction bases left unmatched: 8. CDR3 size: 16 residues. DNA for the CDR3: TGTGCCAGCAGTTTCGGACTAGCGGGAGTAGTCGGGGAGCTGTTTTTT. Translation: CASSFGLAGVVGELFF.

The chain carries TRBV19 and TRBJ2-3; D may be TRBD1 (6 bases). Trimming cost V 6 bases and J 0 bases, with 16 bases left between them. Germline V gene lookup returns CDR1 LNHDA and CDR2 SQIVND (reference sequence). The CDR3 runs to 16 residues. In DNA, the CDR3 is TGTGCCAGTAGCTACTCCGGGACATCTAGCACAGATACGCAGTATTTT. Its protein product is CASSYSGTSSTDTQYF.

This chain joins TRBV6-6 and TRBJ2-3; 8 bases agree with TRBD1. Germline V gives CDR1 MNHNY, CDR2 SVGAGI (reference sequence). This CDR3 is 16 amino acids long. Trimming removed 8 bases from V and 3 bases from J; junction bases left unmatched: 13. The CDR3 spells CASGKSPWTGTDTQYF. The CDR3 DNA reads as TGTGCCAGCGGAAAAAGTCCTTGGACAGGGACAGATACGCAGTATTTT.

In the case of this clone: Other DNA sequences within the sample encode an identical CDR3. The chain has TRBV30 and TRBJ2-1; tentative D call: TRBD2 (5 bases). CDR1 and CDR2 from the germline V gene are GTSNPN and SVGIG (reference sequence). Trimming removed 4 bases at V and 0 bases at J, with 10 bases between. The CDR3 is made up of 14 amino acids. CDR3 protein: CAWNRGSSYNEQFF. The DNA of the CDR3 is TGTGCCTGGAACCGTGGGAGCTCCTACAATGAGCAGTTCTTC.

The chain carries TRBV7-9 and TRBJ2-1; maybe TRBD2 (6 bases). CDR3 length equals 19 residues. V was shortened by 3 bases and J by 4 bases, with 25 bases between the two germline ends. Germline-derived CDR1 and CDR2 are SEHNR and FQNEAQ (reference sequence). CDR3: CASSFPRMSRGSVYNEQFF. The CDR3 DNA is TGTGCCAGCAGCTTCCCCCGAATGTCTCGGGGGTCGGTTTACAATGAGCAGTTCTTC.

J is TRBJ2-7 and V is TRBV3-1 (or the pseudogene TRBV3-2); unclear D gene. The length of the CDR3 is 15 residues. Germline loops: CDR1 LGHDT, CDR2 YNNKEL (reference sequence). Trimming pared 1 base from V and 0 bases from J, leaving 10 bases between. The CDR3 sequence is CASSQGPQNSYEQYF. The CDR3 nucleotides are TGTGCCAGCAGCCAAGGCCCACAGAACTCCTACGAGCAGTACTTC.

The rearrangement links TRBV2 to TRBJ2-1; D not certain. The CDR3 sequence is 13 residues long. Trimming stripped 6 bases from V and 5 bases from J, with 11 bases between. Germline V gene sequence: CDR1 SNHLY, CDR2 FYNNEI. The CDR3 nucleotides are TGTGCCAGCAGCCTGGGCCTTAACAATGAGCAGTTCTTC. This gives the protein CASSLGLNNEQFF.

V usage is TRBV9 and J usage is TRBJ2-7; TRBD2 matches 9 bases. J lost 3 bases, V lost 3 bases, and 7 bases had no gene match. Germline V gene sequence: CDR1 SGDLS, CDR2 YYNGEE. The CDR3 sequence is 15 residues long. CDR3 sequence reads: CASSATGTSFYEQYF. The CDR3 nucleotides read TGTGCCAGCAGCGCCACCGGGACTAGCTTCTACGAGCAGTACTTC.

The rearrangement links TRBV5-5 to TRBJ2-2; no definite D call. Trimming left V 4 bases short and J 1 base short, with 17 bases between. The germline V gene encodes CDR1 SGHKS and CDR2 YYEKEE (reference sequence). This CDR3 is built from 17 residues. CDR3 residues: CASSRSPTSRNTGELFF. CDR3 nucleotides: TGTGCCAGCAGCCGGTCCCCGACAAGCCGGAACACCGGGGAGCTGTTTTTT. The full variable domain, in which reference TRBV5-5 and TRBJ2-2 provide the parts outside the CDR3, is DAGVTQSPTHLIKTRGQQVTLRCSPISGHKSVSWYQQVLGQGPQFIFQYYEKEERGRGNFPDRFSARQFPNYSSELNVNALLLGDSALYLCASSRSPTSRNTGELFFGEGSRLTVL.

The chain couples TRBV25-1 to TRBJ2-5, with TRBD2 matching 7 bases. Looked up from germline, CDR1 is MGHDK and CDR2 is SYGVNS. The ends lost 6 bases at V and 4 bases at J; junction bases unmatched: 14. The CDR3 extends over 16 amino acids. In nucleotides, the CDR3 is TGTGCCAGCAGAGGGCGGGAGTACCAAACAGGAGAGACCCAGTACTTC. It specifies CASRGREYQTGETQYF.

The V and J genes are TRBV18 and TRBJ1-1; TRBD1 is a possible D gene (6 bases). This CDR3 region has 15 residues. Trimming took off 1 base at V and 4 bases at J, with 13 bases between the two ends. From germline, CDR1 is KGHSH and CDR2 LQKENI. In DNA, the CDR3 is TGTGCCAGCTCACCACTGACCGGGACACTCACTGAAGCTTTCTTT. Encoded protein: CASSPLTGTLTEAFF.